This TCR beta chain emerged from a study of beta chain features in type 1 diabetes. This clone has a handful of counts. No antigen is known for it. General study points: Naive, central memory and regulatory TCRB repertoires appeared more similar among patients than healthy donors. Any role of HLA type in TCRB rearrangement remained unresolved here.

CDR1 SEHNR and CDR2 FQNEAQ come from the germline V gene (reference sequence). CDR3 size: 13 residues. Trimming left V 5 bases short and J 4 bases short, with 11 bases between. Sequenced material consisted of expressed TCRB transcripts (all of the isolated RNA was reverse transcribed). An average approximately 3.5 million reads came from naive, central memory and regulatory T cell samples. Generated by immunoSEQ multiplex PCR, the TCRdb table keeps only in-frame clones and is missing some. Altogether a few hundred thousand clones are present, roughly 9.6% being singletons, with the ten largest covering approximately 0.03%.

The source material was naive CD4+ T cells from blood. V and J are TRBV7-9 and TRBJ1-1; no firm D call. The source is a woman under 30 in good health. CDR3: CASSLVESTEAFF. The CDR3 DNA sequence: TGTGCCAGCAGCCTGGTAGAGAGCACTGAAGCTTTCTTT.